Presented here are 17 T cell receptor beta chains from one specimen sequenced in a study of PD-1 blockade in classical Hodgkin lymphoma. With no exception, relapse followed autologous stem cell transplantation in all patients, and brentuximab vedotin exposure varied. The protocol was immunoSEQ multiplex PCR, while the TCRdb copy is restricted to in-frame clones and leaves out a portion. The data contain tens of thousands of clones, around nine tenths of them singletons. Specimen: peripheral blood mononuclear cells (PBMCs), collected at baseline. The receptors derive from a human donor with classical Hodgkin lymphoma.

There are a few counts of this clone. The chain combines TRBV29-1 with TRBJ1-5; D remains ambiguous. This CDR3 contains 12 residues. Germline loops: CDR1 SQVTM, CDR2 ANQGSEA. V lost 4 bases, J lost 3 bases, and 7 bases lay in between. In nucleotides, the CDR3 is TGCAGCGTTGTTGTTAACAATCAGCCCCAGCATTTT. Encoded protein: CSVVVNNQPQHF.

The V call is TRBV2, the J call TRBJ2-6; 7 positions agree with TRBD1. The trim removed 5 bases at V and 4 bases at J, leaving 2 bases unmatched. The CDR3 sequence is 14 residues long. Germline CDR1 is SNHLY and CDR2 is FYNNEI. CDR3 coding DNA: TGTGCCAGCAGTACAGGGGCCGGGGCCAACGTCCTGACTTTC. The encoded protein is CASSTGAGANVLTF.

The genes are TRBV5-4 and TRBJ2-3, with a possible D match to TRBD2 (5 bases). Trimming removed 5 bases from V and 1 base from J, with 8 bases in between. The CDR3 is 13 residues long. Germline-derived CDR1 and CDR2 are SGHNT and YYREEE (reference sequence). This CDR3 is CASSSAGTDTQYF. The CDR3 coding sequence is TGTGCCAGCAGTTCAGCGGGCACAGATACGCAGTATTTT.

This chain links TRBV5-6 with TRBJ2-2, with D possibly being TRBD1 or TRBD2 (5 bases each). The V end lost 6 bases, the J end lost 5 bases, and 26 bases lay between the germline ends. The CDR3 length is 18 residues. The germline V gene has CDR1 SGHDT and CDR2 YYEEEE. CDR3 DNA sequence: TGTGCCAGCAACGAGAACCGGGACGCCAAGAGGATGACCGGGGAGCTGTTTTTT. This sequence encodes CASNENRDAKRMTGELFF.

CDR3 nucleotides: TGTGCCAGCAGCCAAGTGGGACTAGCGGCACGCACAGATACGCAGTATTTT. It codes for CASSQVGLAARTDTQYF. The chain recombines TRBV4-2 with TRBJ2-3, with TRBD2 matching 11 bases. V gave up 1 base and J gave up 1 base; unmatched junction bases: 4. This CDR3 is built from 17 residues. The germline V gene has CDR1 LGHNA and CDR2 YNFKEQ.

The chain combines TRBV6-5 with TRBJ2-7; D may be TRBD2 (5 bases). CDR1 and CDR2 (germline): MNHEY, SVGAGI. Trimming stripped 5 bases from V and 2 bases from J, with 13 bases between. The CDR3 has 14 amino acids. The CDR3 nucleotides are TGTGCCAGCAGTCCCCAGAAAGCGGCCTACGAGCAGTACTTC. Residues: CASSPQKAAYEQYF.

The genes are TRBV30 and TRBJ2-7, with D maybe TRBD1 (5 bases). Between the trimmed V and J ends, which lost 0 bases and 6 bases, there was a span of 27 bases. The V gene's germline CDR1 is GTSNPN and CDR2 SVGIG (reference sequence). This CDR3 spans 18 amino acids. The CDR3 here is CAWSVSPDLWGWGIEQYF. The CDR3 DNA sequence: TGTGCCTGGAGTGTATCCCCTGATCTTTGGGGTTGGGGCATCGAGCAGTACTTC. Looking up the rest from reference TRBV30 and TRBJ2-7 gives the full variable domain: SQTIHQWPATLVQPVGSPLSLECTVEGTSNPNLYWYRQAAGRGLQLLFYSVGIGQISSEVPQNLSASRPQDRQFILSSKKLLLSDSGFYLCAWSVSPDLWGWGIEQYFGPGTRLTVT.

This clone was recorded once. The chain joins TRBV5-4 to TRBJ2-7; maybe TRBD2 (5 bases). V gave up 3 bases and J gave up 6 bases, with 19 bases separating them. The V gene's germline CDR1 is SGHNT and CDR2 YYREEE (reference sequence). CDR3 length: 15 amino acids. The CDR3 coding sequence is TGTGCCAGCAGCTCCGGGGTGGTTGAGCCGCGCGAGCAGTACTTC. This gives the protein CASSSGVVEPREQYF.

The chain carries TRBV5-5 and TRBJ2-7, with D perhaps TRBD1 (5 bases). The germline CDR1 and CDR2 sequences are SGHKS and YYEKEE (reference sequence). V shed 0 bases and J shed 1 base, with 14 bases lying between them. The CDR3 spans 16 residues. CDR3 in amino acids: CASSLVWGVVSYEQYF. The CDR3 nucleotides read TGTGCCAGCAGCTTGGTCTGGGGCGTAGTTTCCTACGAGCAGTACTTC.

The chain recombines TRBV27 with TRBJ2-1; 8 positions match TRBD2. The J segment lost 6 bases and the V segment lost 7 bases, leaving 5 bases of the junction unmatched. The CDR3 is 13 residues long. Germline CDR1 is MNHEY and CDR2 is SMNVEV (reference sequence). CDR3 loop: CASTSGGGNEQFF. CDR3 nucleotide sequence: TGTGCCAGCACCTCGGGGGGGGGCAATGAGCAGTTCTTC.

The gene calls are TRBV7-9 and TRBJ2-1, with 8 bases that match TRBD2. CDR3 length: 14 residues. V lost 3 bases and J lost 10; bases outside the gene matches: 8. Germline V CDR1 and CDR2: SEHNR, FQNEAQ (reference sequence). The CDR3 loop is CASSFRAGGKEQFF. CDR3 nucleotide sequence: TGTGCCAGCAGCTTTCGGGCGGGAGGCAAAGAGCAGTTCTTC.

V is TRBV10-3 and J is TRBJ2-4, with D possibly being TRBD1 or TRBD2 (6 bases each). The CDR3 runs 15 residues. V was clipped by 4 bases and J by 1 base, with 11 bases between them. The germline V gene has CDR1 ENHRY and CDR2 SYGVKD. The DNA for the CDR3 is TGTGCCATCAGTGGGGGGGCCCTGGCCAAAAACATTCAGTACTTC. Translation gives CAISGGALAKNIQYF.

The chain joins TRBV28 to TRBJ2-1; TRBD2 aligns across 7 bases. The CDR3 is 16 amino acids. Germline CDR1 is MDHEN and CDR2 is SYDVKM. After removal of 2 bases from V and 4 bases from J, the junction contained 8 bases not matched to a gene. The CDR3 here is CASSLGLGGDYNEQFF. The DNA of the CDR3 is TGTGCCAGCAGTTTAGGCCTGGGGGGGGATTACAATGAGCAGTTCTTC.

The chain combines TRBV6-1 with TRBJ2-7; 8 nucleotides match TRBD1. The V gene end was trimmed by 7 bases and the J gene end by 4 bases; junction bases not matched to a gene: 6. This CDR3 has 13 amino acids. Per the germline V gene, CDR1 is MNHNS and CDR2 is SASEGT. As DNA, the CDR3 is TGTGCCAGCACTCAGGGGGCTGGTTACGAGCAGTACTTC. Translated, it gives CASTQGAGYEQYF.

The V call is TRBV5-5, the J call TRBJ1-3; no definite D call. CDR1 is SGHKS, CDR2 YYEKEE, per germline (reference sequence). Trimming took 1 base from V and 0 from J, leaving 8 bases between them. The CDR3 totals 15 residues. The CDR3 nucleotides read TGTGCCAGCAGCTTGAGTATGAACTCTGGAAACACCATATATTTT. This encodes CASSLSMNSGNTIYF.

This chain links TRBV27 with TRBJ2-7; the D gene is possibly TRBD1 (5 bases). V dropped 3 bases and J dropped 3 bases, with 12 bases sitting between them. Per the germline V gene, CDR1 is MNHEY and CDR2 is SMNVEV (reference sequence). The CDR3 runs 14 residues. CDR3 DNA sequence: TGTGCCAGCAGTTTTCTGGGGCCTAGCTACGAGCAGTACTTC. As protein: CASSFLGPSYEQYF.

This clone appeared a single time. The CDR3 reads CASSLFGGKQETQYF. CDR3 DNA sequence: TGTGCCAGCAGCTTATTCGGGGGGAAACAAGAGACCCAGTACTTC. The chain couples TRBV7-3 to TRBJ2-5; 7 positions match TRBD2. Germline trimming cut 2 bases from V and 2 bases from J; bases unmatched to any gene: 5. Germline CDR1 reads SGHTA; CDR2 reads FQGTGA. The CDR3 consists of 15 residues.